This T cell receptor (beta chain) was captured in a study of immune evolution from preneoplasia to lung adenocarcinoma. Study findings and constraints: Top clone share appeared to fall from AAH through AIS, MIA, adenocarcinoma. Later-stage lesions seemingly showed higher T cell density and diversity than normal lung.

Germline V gene sequence: CDR1 SEHNR, CDR2 FQNEAQ (reference sequence). The V gene end was trimmed by 1 base and the J gene end by 2 bases; junction bases not matched to a gene: 7. The CDR3 extends over 17 amino acids. Patient tissue came from resections in Japan or China, 2014–2017. As for this clone: The antigen remains undetermined.

Only in-frame clones appear in the TCRdb table, and some are missing; sequencing was by immunoSEQ multiplex PCR. The repertoire consists of some 7,800 clones, with more than 75% occurring once and the leading ten covering roughly 7.9%. The receptor comes from a person aged 60-80 years with lung adenocarcinoma. The chain carries TRBV7-9 and TRBJ2-3; 9 nucleotides match TRBD2. Sequenced input: FFPE adjacent normal lung tissue. CDR3 region: CASSLGALAGTTDTQYF. CDR3 coding DNA: TGTGCCAGCAGCTTAGGGGCTCTAGCGGGGACCACAGATACGCAGTATTTT.